Listed here are 15 T cell receptor beta chains from one sample, sequenced in a study of blood T cell repertoires in COVID-19 (dated by TCRdb to the early 2020s). Libraries were prepared through the immunoSEQ multiplex PCR assay. Here the immuneACCESS table is served through TCRdb, limited to in-frame sequences with V and J called. Missing clones are a known gap in these copies; in checked studies unresolved V genes cover under half, and the rest lacks a known reason. Here the sample has roughly 240,000 clones; around 86% occur a single time. The ten largest account for approximately 5% of the sample. Material for sequencing was peripheral blood. These receptors originate from a woman of 80 years or more with COVID-19, enrolled during active disease.

The rearrangement links TRBV29-1 to TRBJ2-4; D ambiguous. CDR3 length equals 12 residues. The germline V and J ends were trimmed by 2 bases and 4 bases, with 6 bases remaining between them. The germline CDR1 and CDR2 sequences are SQVTM and ANQGSEA. This chain's CDR3 is CSVETIKNIQYF. Here the CDR3 DNA reads TGCAGCGTTGAAACTATAAAAAACATTCAGTACTTC.

The chain is built from TRBV19 and TRBJ2-2; 9 nucleotides match TRBD1. CDR3 length: 15 amino acids. Germline V lookup: CDR1 LNHDA, CDR2 SQIVND (reference sequence). V lost 4 bases and J lost 7; bases outside the gene matches: 7. The CDR3 coding sequence is TGTGCCAGTAGTAGCGGGACAGGGCATAACGGGGAGCTGTTTTTT. Translated, it gives CASSSGTGHNGELFF. The full variable domain, in which reference TRBV19 and TRBJ2-2 provide the parts outside the CDR3, is DGGITQSPKYLFRKEGQNVTLSCEQNLNHDAMYWYRQDPGQGLRLIYYSQIVNDFQKGDIAEGYSVSREKKESFPLTVTSAQKNPTAFYLCASSSGTGHNGELFFGEGSRLTVL.

This clone was seen just once. This rearrangement joins TRBV7-8 to TRBJ2-7; a weak D match, TRBD2 (6 bases). Germline V gives CDR1 SGHVS, CDR2 FQNEAQ. Deletions cut 2 bases from V and 6 bases from J, with 17 bases between. CDR3 size: 15 residues. This CDR3 is CASSLRLGLISEQYF. Written as DNA, the CDR3 is TGTGCCAGCAGCTTAAGACTAGGCCTAATCAGCGAGCAGTACTTC.

This sequence joins TRBV28 and TRBJ2-5, with 10 bases identical to TRBD1. The junction had 9 bases not matched to a gene; V was cut back by 6 bases and J by 5 bases. The CDR3 loop spans 15 amino acids. From germline, CDR1 is MDHEN and CDR2 SYDVKM. CDR3 sequence: CASRNRDRGGETQYF. In DNA, the CDR3 is TGTGCCAGCAGAAACCGGGACAGGGGAGGGGAGACCCAGTACTTC.

The rearrangement joins TRBV9 to TRBJ1-6; possibly TRBD1 for D (5 bases). This CDR3 has 16 residues. Trimming removed 3 bases at V and 6 bases at J, with 16 bases between. Germline V gene data show CDR1 as SGDLS and CDR2 as YYNGEE. The CDR3 reads CASSAHDSLTNSPLHF. The CDR3 region has the DNA TGTGCCAGCAGCGCCCATGACAGTTTGACTAATTCACCCCTCCACTTT.

The chain employs TRBV5-1 and TRBJ2-7; possibly TRBD2 for D (7 bases). V dropped 0 bases and J dropped 1 base, with 14 bases sitting between them. The CDR3 sequence is 16 residues long. Germline CDR1 and CDR2: SGHRS and YFSETQ. CDR3 loop: CASSLAGRGGSYEQYF. CDR3 coding DNA: TGCGCCAGCAGCTTGGCCGGAAGGGGGGGTTCCTACGAGCAGTACTTC.

Turning to this clone: At one boundary the junction diverges from the germline segment, which might be a read error. The rearrangement joins TRBV28 to TRBJ1-1; D might be TRBD1 (5 bases). Germline values: CDR1 MDHEN, CDR2 SYDVKM. The CDR3 length is 16 residues. The CDR3 region is CASRLSGSKMNTEAFF. CDR3 sequence (DNA): TGTGCCAGCAGATTATCAGGGTCTAAGATGAACACTGAAGCTTTCTTT.

The chain employs TRBV6-6 and TRBJ1-1; TRBD1 matches 8 bases. Trimming at V came to 5 bases and at J to 4 bases, leaving 9 bases not matched to a gene. The CDR3 has 15 residues. Germline CDR1 is MNHNY and CDR2 is SVGAGI (reference sequence). The CDR3: CASSPSGQGFTEAFF. The CDR3 nucleotides are TGTGCCAGCAGTCCTAGCGGACAGGGCTTCACTGAAGCTTTCTTT.

The chain employs TRBV6-5 and TRBJ1-1, with 8 bases that match TRBD1. CDR1 and CDR2 (germline): MNHEY, SVGAGI. The CDR3 has 15 residues. With V trimmed by 3 bases and J by 6 bases, 9 bases remained unmatched. CDR3: CASSYWRDRGSEAFF. The CDR3 bases are TGTGCCAGCAGTTATTGGCGAGACAGGGGCTCTGAAGCTTTCTTT.

This clone was observed a single time. The V gene is TRBV28, the J gene TRBJ2-4; 10 positions agree with TRBD1. V was pared by 5 bases and J by 4 bases, with 11 bases of the junction left unmatched. The CDR3 extends over 17 amino acids. Germline V lookup: CDR1 MDHEN, CDR2 SYDVKM. CDR3 region: CASSPFGQGVLKNIQYF. The CDR3 DNA sequence: TGTGCCAGCAGTCCTTTCGGACAGGGGGTTTTGAAAAACATTCAGTACTTC.

The chain joins TRBV4-3 to TRBJ2-3; 10 bases agree with TRBD2. Germline loops: CDR1 LGHNA, CDR2 YSLEER. This CDR3 is built from 16 residues. The junction had 2 bases not matched to a gene; V was cut back by 0 bases and J by 2 bases. CDR3 in DNA: TGCGCCAGCAGCCAAGATAGCGGGGGGCCCACAGATACGCAGTATTTT. Translation: CASSQDSGGPTDTQYF.

A remark on this clone: Additional DNA sequences in this sample encode the identical CDR3. The chain has TRBV7-2 and TRBJ1-6; D possibly corresponds to TRBD1 (6 bases). V lost 2 bases and J lost 7, with 9 bases in between. The CDR3 contains 14 residues. In germline, CDR1 is SGHTA, CDR2 FQGNSA. The CDR3 DNA sequence: TGTGCCAGCAGCTTATCTGGGGGCAATTCACCCCTCCACTTT. Encoded protein: CASSLSGGNSPLHF.

The chain joins TRBV4-1 to TRBJ1-1; 9 bases line up with TRBD1. Germline V gene sequence: CDR1 MGHRA, CDR2 YSYEKL. This CDR3 is 15 amino acids long. V trimming: 4 bases; J trimming: 4 bases; junction bases outside the gene matches: 7. CDR3 coding DNA: TGCGCCAGCAGCCCTAACAGGGGGCAAATCACTGAAGCTTTCTTT. Encoded protein: CASSPNRGQITEAFF.

The chain joins TRBV19 to TRBJ1-5, with 8 bases lining up with TRBD1. Germline V gene sequence: CDR1 LNHDA, CDR2 SQIVND (reference sequence). The CDR3 has 16 residues. J gave up 4 bases and V 5 bases, and 10 bases lay outside the gene matches. CDR3 nucleotide sequence: TGTGCCAGTAGTTTCTCCGGACAGGGACTTAATCAGCCCCAGCATTTT. It codes for CASSFSGQGLNQPQHF.

This clone was counted only a few times. The rearrangement joins TRBV2 to TRBJ1-1; D is unclear. The CDR3 is 13 amino acids. Germline V CDR1 and CDR2: SNHLY, FYNNEI. V lost 3 bases, J lost 0 bases, and 5 bases lay in between. CDR3 in amino acids: CASSEEMNTEAFF. In DNA form, the CDR3 reads TGTGCCAGCAGTGAGGAGATGAACACTGAAGCTTTCTTT.